The source of this TCR beta chain is a study of cytomegalovirus exposure and HLA in healthy donors. Overall study results and limits: A classifier reportedly called cytomegalovirus status with high sensitivity and specificity. The study listed roughly 160 cytomegalovirus-associated TCR beta chains.

Here immunoSEQ multiplex PCR was the method, and the copy in TCRdb shows in-frame clones only, minus some. The sample contains around 200,000 clones, roughly 81% of which appear only once. The V gene end was trimmed by 1 base and the J gene end by 0 bases; junction bases not matched to a gene: 7. This CDR3 is 19 amino acids long. CDR1 is KGHSH, CDR2 LQKENI, per germline. As for this clone: What it binds is unknown.

The material sequenced was PBMCs. This receptor was taken from a woman aged 25 to 45 in good health and CMV-seronegative. The chain combines TRBV18 with TRBJ2-6; 9 nucleotides match TRBD2. The CDR3 reads CASSPLSGRTLSGANVLTF. In DNA form, the CDR3 reads TGTGCCAGCTCACCACTGAGCGGGAGGACCCTCTCTGGGGCCAACGTCCTGACTTTC.